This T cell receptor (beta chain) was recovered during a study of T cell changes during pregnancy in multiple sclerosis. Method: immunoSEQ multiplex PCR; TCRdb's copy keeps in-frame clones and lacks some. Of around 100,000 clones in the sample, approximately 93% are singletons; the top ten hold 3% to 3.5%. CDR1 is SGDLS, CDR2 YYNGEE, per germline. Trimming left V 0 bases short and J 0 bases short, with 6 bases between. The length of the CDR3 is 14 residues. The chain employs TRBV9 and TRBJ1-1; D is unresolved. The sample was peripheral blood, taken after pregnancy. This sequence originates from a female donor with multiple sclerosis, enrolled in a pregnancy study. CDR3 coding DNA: TGTGCCAGCAGCGTAGGAGGTATGAACACTGAAGCTTTCTTT. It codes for CASSVGGMNTEAFF. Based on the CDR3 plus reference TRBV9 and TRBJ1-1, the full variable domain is DSGVTQTPKHLITATGQRVTLRCSPRSGDLSVYWYQQSLDQGLQFLIQYYNGEERAKGNILERFSAQQFPDLHSELNLSSLELGDSALYFCASSVGGMNTEAFFGQGTRLTVV.